Shown below are 3 T cell receptor beta chains from a single sample sequenced in a study of blood T cell repertoires in COVID-19. Method: immunoSEQ multiplex PCR; TCRdb's copy keeps in-frame clones and lacks some. Altogether around 260,000 clones are present, 80% to 90% being singletons, with the ten largest covering approximately 4.2%. Sequencing used PBMCs or T cells enriched from blood (not recorded which). All receptors derive from a woman in her 30s who had recovered from COVID-19.

This clone was observed a single time. This chain connects TRBV6-5 to TRBJ2-1; D is unclear. Germline loops: CDR1 MNHEY, CDR2 SVGAGI. The length of the CDR3 is 14 residues. V shed 5 bases and J shed 0 bases, with 8 bases lying between them. CDR3 nucleotides: TGTGCCAGCAGTCCAGGCAGCTCCTACAATGAGCAGTTCTTC. Translation gives CASSPGSSYNEQFF.

The chain uses TRBV4-2 and TRBJ2-1; 13 bases are shared with TRBD2. V gave up 4 bases and J gave up 5 bases; unmatched junction bases: 2. CDR1 and CDR2 from the germline V gene are LGHNA and YNFKEQ. The CDR3 spans 15 residues. The CDR3 region is CASSLTSGRDNEQFF. CDR3 coding DNA: TGTGCCAGCAGCCTAACTAGCGGGAGGGACAATGAGCAGTTCTTC.

This rearrangement joins TRBV27 to TRBJ2-1, with 11 bases that match TRBD2. The germline gives CDR1 MNHEY, CDR2 SMNVEV (reference sequence). V dropped 6 bases and J dropped 0; count of bases not matched to a gene: 4. The CDR3 spans 16 residues. The CDR3 spells CASSLLAGVSYNEQFF. DNA for the CDR3: TGTGCCAGCAGCCTACTAGCGGGAGTCTCCTACAATGAGCAGTTCTTC.